Presented here are 23 T cell receptor beta chains from one specimen sequenced in a study of OX40 agonist ivuxolimab in advanced cancers. Sequenced by immunoSEQ multiplex PCR; TCRdb stores in-frame clones only, minus some. This sample has about 48,000 clones, with around nine tenths found just once. The sample here was CD4+ or CD8+ T cells sorted from blood, taken in a trial of the OX40 agonist ivuxolimab. The receptors here all came from an adult with an advanced solid tumor such as melanoma, head and neck, liver or kidney cancer.

The rearrangement uses TRBV7-2 and TRBJ2-1, with TRBD1 matching over 9 bases. The CDR3 runs 17 residues. Germline-derived CDR1 and CDR2 are SGHTA and FQGNSA. J lost 7 bases, V lost 2 bases, and 12 bases had no gene match. The CDR3 loop reads CASSLHAGTGSENEQFF. CDR3 DNA: TGTGCCAGCAGCTTACACGCCGGGACAGGGTCTGAGAATGAGCAGTTCTTC.

The chain carries TRBV5-1 and TRBJ2-1; no firm D call. The CDR3 is made up of 14 amino acids. From germline, CDR1 is SGHRS and CDR2 YFSETQ. V lost 0 bases to trimming and J lost 5 bases, with 9 bases between them. CDR3 bases: TGCGCCAGCAGCTTGGCGTTGGCGAACAATGAGCAGTTCTTC. Translated: CASSLALANNEQFF.

This clone came up once. The V call is TRBV11-3, the J call TRBJ1-5; D unclear. Per germline, CDR1 SGHNT and CDR2 YENEEA. This CDR3 is 11 amino acids long. Trimming took 0 bases from V and 12 from J, leaving 6 bases between them. As DNA, the CDR3 is TGTGCCAGCAGCTTAGAGTTCGTCCAGCATTTT. Amino acid sequence: CASSLEFVQHF. Drawing the rest from reference TRBV11-3 and TRBJ1-5, the complete variable domain is EAGVVQSPRYKIIEKKQPVAFWCNPISGHNTLYWYLQNLGQGPELLIRYENEEAVDDSQLPKDRFSAERLKGVDSTLKIQPAELGDSAVYLCASSLEFVQHFGDGTRLSIL.

The rearrangement joins TRBV10-1 to TRBJ1-1; tentative D call: TRBD1 (5 bases). Between the trimmed V and J ends, which lost 0 bases and 9 bases, there was a span of 8 bases. CDR3 length equals 12 residues. Germline CDR1 reads WNHNN; CDR2 reads SYGVQD (reference sequence). The CDR3 DNA follows: TGCGCCAGCAGTGAGTCGCAGGGAAAAGCTTTCTTT. This gives the protein CASSESQGKAFF.

The rearrangement joins TRBV19 to TRBJ2-3, with 10 bases matching TRBD1. Germline V gene lookup returns CDR1 LNHDA and CDR2 SQIVND (reference sequence). The V gene end was trimmed by 6 bases and the J gene end by 3 bases; junction bases not matched to a gene: 9. The CDR3 sequence is 16 residues long. The CDR3 region is CASSRGQGIKTDTQYF. As DNA, the CDR3 is TGTGCCAGTAGCCGGGGACAGGGGATTAAAACAGATACGCAGTATTTT. Filled out from reference TRBV19 and TRBJ2-3, the complete variable domain reads DGGITQSPKYLFRKEGQNVTLSCEQNLNHDAMYWYRQDPGQGLRLIYYSQIVNDFQKGDIAEGYSVSREKKESFPLTVTSAQKNPTAFYLCASSRGQGIKTDTQYFGPGTRLTVL.

V and J are TRBV19 and TRBJ1-4; 9 bases align to TRBD1. This CDR3 contains 15 residues. V shed 1 base and J 7 bases; nucleotides not matched to a gene: 4. The germline CDR1 and CDR2 sequences are LNHDA and SQIVND (reference sequence). The CDR3 sequence is CASSIGPDRGEKLFF. As DNA, the CDR3 is TGTGCCAGTAGTATAGGTCCGGACAGGGGTGAAAAACTGTTTTTT.

This clone appeared a few times. The J gene is TRBJ2-6, the V gene TRBV6-1; TRBD1 agrees at 10 bases. This CDR3 contains 18 residues. The V segment lost 4 bases and the J segment 0 bases; nucleotides outside the gene matches: 6. The germline CDR1 and CDR2 sequences are MNHNS and SASEGT. CDR3 region: CASSGGTGASSGANVLTF. Written as DNA, the CDR3 is TGTGCCAGCAGTGGTGGGACAGGGGCGAGCTCTGGGGCCAACGTCCTGACTTTC.

The J gene is TRBJ2-7, the V gene TRBV11-2; D perhaps matches TRBD2 (6 bases). The CDR3 loop spans 12 amino acids. V lost 5 bases, J lost 3 bases, and 8 bases lay in between. CDR1 and CDR2 (germline): SGHAT, FQNNGV. The CDR3, as DNA: TGTGCCAGCAGCCGCGGGATCTACGAGCAGTACTTC. The encoded protein is CASSRGIYEQYF.

This chain links TRBV19 with TRBJ2-5; D is perhaps TRBD1 or TRBD2 (6 bases each). Trimming removed 3 bases from V and 7 bases from J, with 18 bases in between. Germline V gene sequence: CDR1 LNHDA, CDR2 SQIVND (reference sequence). There are 15 residues in the CDR3. CDR3 region: CASSMGAHEGGTQYF. CDR3 nucleotides: TGTGCCAGTAGTATGGGGGCCCATGAGGGGGGGACCCAGTACTTC.

The chain is built from TRBV27 and TRBJ2-7; 7 positions agree with TRBD1. CDR1 MNHEY and CDR2 SMNVEV come from the germline V gene (reference sequence). CDR3 length equals 14 residues. V was pared by 2 bases and J by 2 bases, with 3 bases of the junction left unmatched. The CDR3: CASSLNRGPYEQYF. The CDR3 DNA reads as TGTGCCAGCAGTTTAAACAGGGGACCCTACGAGCAGTACTTC.

The rearrangement links TRBV6-1 to TRBJ2-7; 9 bases agree with TRBD2. V lost 2 bases, J lost 6 bases, and 8 bases stayed unmatched. The CDR3 runs to 15 residues. Looked up from germline, CDR1 is MNHNS and CDR2 is SASEGT. The CDR3 sequence is CASSELGLAGPEQYF. The CDR3 DNA sequence: TGTGCCAGCAGTGAACTTGGGCTAGCGGGACCCGAGCAGTACTTC.

The rearrangement uses TRBV10-3 and TRBJ1-2; 10 bases fit TRBD1. Germline V gene lookup returns CDR1 ENHRY and CDR2 SYGVKD. J gave up 7 bases and V 2 bases, and 4 bases lay outside the gene matches. This CDR3 has 14 residues. The CDR3 spells CAISEGTGEGGYTF. CDR3 nucleotides: TGTGCCATCAGTGAGGGGACAGGGGAGGGTGGCTACACCTTC.

The chain combines TRBV12-2 with TRBJ1-1. TRBV12-2 is labeled a pseudogene. The CDR3 covers 12 residues. DNA of the CDR3: TGTGCAAGTCGCAACCCGAACACTGAAGCTTTCTTT. As protein: CASRNPNTEAFF.

This clone is deemed medium-sized. This chain uses TRBV4-1 with TRBJ2-1; 7 positions agree with TRBD1. Unmatched junction bases numbered 8, after V lost 4 bases and J lost 2 bases. This CDR3 region has 16 residues. Germline V gene lookup returns CDR1 MGHRA and CDR2 YSYEKL. CDR3 DNA: TGCGCCAGCAGCCCAGAAGCAGGGGGACCCTACAATGAGCAGTTCTTC. It codes for CASSPEAGGPYNEQFF.

The chain employs TRBV19 and TRBJ1-5; no firm D call. Germline CDR1 and CDR2: LNHDA and SQIVND (reference sequence). The CDR3 runs to 13 residues. Trimming took off 5 bases at V and 6 bases at J, with 11 bases between the two ends. As DNA, the CDR3 is TGTGCCAGTAGTCCCGGTGGCGGTCAGCCCCAGCATTTT. It codes for CASSPGGGQPQHF.

This clone was seen just once. The V call is TRBV18, the J call TRBJ1-1, with TRBD1 identical over 7 bases. Germline trimming cut 1 base from V and 0 bases from J; bases unmatched to any gene: 8. Germline CDR1 is KGHSH and CDR2 is LQKENI. The CDR3 consists of 17 residues. The CDR3 protein is CASSPQDVGTVNTEAFF. The CDR3 DNA follows: TGTGCCAGCTCACCACAGGATGTGGGGACAGTGAACACTGAAGCTTTCTTT.

The chain recombines TRBV7-9 with TRBJ1-2; no clear D gene. Germline CDR1 is SEHNR and CDR2 is FQNEAQ (reference sequence). The CDR3 is made up of 14 amino acids. V was clipped by 1 base and J by 5 bases, with 11 bases between them. The CDR3 spells CASSLGAGLYGYTF. The CDR3 nucleotides read TGTGCCAGCAGCTTAGGGGCTGGCTTATATGGCTACACCTTC.

The gene calls are TRBV19 and TRBJ2-3; D gene unclear. Germline V gene sequence: CDR1 LNHDA, CDR2 SQIVND (reference sequence). The CDR3 extends over 15 amino acids. Trimming took 3 bases from V and 1 from J, leaving 11 bases between them. CDR3 sequence: CASSISAFGTDTQYF. CDR3 DNA: TGTGCCAGTAGTATTAGTGCTTTTGGCACAGATACGCAGTATTTT.

This clone has only one observation. V and J are TRBV6-1 and TRBJ1-2, with D unresolved. From germline, CDR1 is MNHNS and CDR2 SASEGT. The CDR3 totals 14 residues. Trimming removed 1 base at V and 3 bases at J, with 9 bases between. This CDR3 is CASSEGSQHYGYTF. CDR3 nucleotide sequence: TGTGCCAGCAGTGAAGGTTCCCAGCACTATGGCTACACCTTC.

This chain connects TRBV4-1 to TRBJ1-3; 8 bases are shared with TRBD1. After removal of 4 bases from V and 3 bases from J, the junction contained 17 bases not matched to a gene. CDR1 is MGHRA and CDR2 is YSYEKL in the germline V gene. The CDR3 consists of 19 residues. CDR3 sequence reads: CASSPRGGTQGAFGNTIYF. For the CDR3, the DNA is TGCGCCAGCAGCCCCCGAGGGGGTACGCAGGGGGCGTTTGGAAACACCATATATTTT.

The V and J genes are TRBV9 and TRBJ2-6; TRBD1 matches 10 bases. CDR3 length: 18 amino acids. Losses at the gene ends were 10 bases for V and 3 bases for J; bases not matched to a gene: 16. The V gene's germline CDR1 is SGDLS and CDR2 YYNGEE. CDR3 in amino acids: CAPSSRGQGYCGANVLTF. The CDR3 DNA reads as TGTGCCCCCTCTAGTAGGGGACAGGGGTACTGTGGGGCCAACGTCCTGACTTTC. The variable domain in full, completed from reference TRBV9 and TRBJ2-6, reads DSGVTQTPKHLITATGQRVTLRCSPRSGDLSVYWYQQSLDQGLQFLIQYYNGEERAKGNILERFSAQQFPDLHSELNLSSLELGDSALYFCAPSSRGQGYCGANVLTFGAGSRLTVL.

The chain recombines TRBV10-3 with TRBJ2-3; possibly TRBD1 or TRBD2 for D (5 bases each). Germline V CDR1 and CDR2: ENHRY, SYGVKD. V was shortened by 5 bases and J by 1 base, with 16 bases between the two germline ends. The CDR3 spans 16 residues. The chain's CDR3 is CAISLSRDRGTDTQYF. CDR3 bases: TGTGCCATCAGTTTATCCCGGGACCGAGGCACAGATACGCAGTATTTT.

This clone was seen a single time. The CDR3 coding sequence is TGTGCCAGCAGCTCGAGCAGCCGACAGGGAGAGACCCAGTACTTC. This sequence encodes CASSSSSRQGETQYF. The genes are TRBV7-2 and TRBJ2-5; TRBD1 aligns across 7 bases. J lost 4 bases, V lost 4 bases, and 9 bases had no gene match. Germline CDR1 and CDR2: SGHTA and FQGNSA. The CDR3 loop spans 15 amino acids.